This TCR beta chain was captured in a study of shared clonotypes between healthy human individuals. At deep level, the assay was performed. Clones were sequenced by immunoSEQ multiplex PCR, and TCRdb holds only the in-frame ones, with some missing. The sample lists about 490,000 clones, over 65% occurring once. Germline V gene data show CDR1 as SGDLS and CDR2 as YYNGEE. The germline V and J ends were trimmed by 4 bases and 4 bases, with 12 bases remaining between them. The CDR3 consists of 15 residues. Regarding this clone: Antigen: not known.

General observations from the study: Sequencing depth was a factor that was expected to affect clonotype sharing among donors.

The sequenced material came from PBMCs. The V call is TRBV9, the J call TRBJ1-6; the D gene is possibly TRBD1 (6 bases). The TCR comes from a woman between 40 and 55 years old in good health. Some clones in this sample may be carry-over from other donors' samples. Here the CDR3 DNA reads TGTGCCAGCAGCCCCCGGGACACTTATAATTCACCCCTCCACTTT. It is translated as CASSPRDTYNSPLHF.